A single sample gave rise to the 8 T cell receptor beta chains below, sequenced in a study of T cell repertoires in cytomegalovirus infection. TCRdb passed the reads through MiXCR, listing each CDR3 protein once. The sample lists about 830,000 distinct CDR3 sequences, about 31% occurring once. No antigens are known for them. The sample consisted of cultured CD8+ T cells from PBMCs, taken from culture after CMV antigen stimulation. The receptors were sampled from a human donor in good health (CMV status not recorded). Some clones in this sample may be carry-over from other donors' samples.

The chain recombines TRBV5-6 with TRBJ2-5, with 7 nucleotides matching TRBD1. The CDR3 is 14 amino acids. V dropped 5 bases and J dropped 5; count of bases not matched to a gene: 9. CDR1 and CDR2 from the germline V gene are SGHDT and YYEEEE. The CDR3 coding sequence is TGTGCCAGCAGTACTACAGGGGAAGAGGAGACCCAGTACTTC. The encoded protein is CASSTTGEEETQYF.

This clonotype was seen at least ten times. The chain is built from TRBV27 and TRBJ2-1, with 15 nucleotides matching TRBD2. Losses at the gene ends were 3 bases for V and 7 bases for J; bases not matched to a gene: 4. The CDR3 contains 16 residues. Per the germline V gene, CDR1 is MNHEY and CDR2 is SMNVEV (reference sequence). CDR3 in DNA: TGTGCCAGCAGTTTGGGACTAGCGGGGGGACCAAATGAGCAGTTCTTC. Amino acid sequence: CASSLGLAGGPNEQFF.

This clonotype showed up just a few times. The chain is built from TRBV12-5 and TRBJ2-7, with D hard to call. Germline V CDR1 and CDR2: LGHNT, FRNRAP. V was pared by 2 bases and J by 0 bases, with 11 bases between. The CDR3 contains 15 residues. DNA for the CDR3: TGTGCTAGTGGTTTGCCTCCCTTGAGCTCCTACGAGCAGTACGTC. It specifies CASGLPPLSSYEQYV.

V and J are TRBV7-4 and TRBJ1-3, with a tentative D call TRBD1 (5 bases). The CDR3 is 13 residues long. The V gene's germline CDR1 is SGHVT and CDR2 SQSDAQ. V was shortened by 5 bases and J by 8 bases, with 13 bases between the two germline ends. CDR3 amino acids: CASSPRDDHTIYF. The CDR3 DNA follows: TGTGCCAGCAGCCCGAGGGACGACCACACCATATATTTT.

This clonotype appeared a few times. This chain connects TRBV19 to TRBJ1-3; D possibly corresponds to TRBD1 (6 bases). Germline V gene lookup returns CDR1 LNHDA and CDR2 SQIVND (reference sequence). The ends were cut back, 8 bases at V and 0 bases at J, with 20 bases in the middle. This CDR3 contains 17 residues. CDR3 nucleotide sequence: TGTGCCAGTGTGGCGCGGCGGGACACCAGCTCTGGAAACACCATATATTTT. This gives the protein CASVARRDTSSGNTIYF.

The chain joins TRBV15 to TRBJ2-3, with 7 bases lining up with TRBD2. The CDR3 is made up of 15 amino acids. CDR1 is LNHNV, CDR2 YYDKDF, per germline (reference sequence). The V gene end was trimmed by 0 bases and the J gene end by 2 bases; junction bases not matched to a gene: 2. The CDR3 nucleotides read TGTGCCACCAGCAGAGATCTAGCGGACACAGATACGCAGTATTTT. Amino acid sequence: CATSRDLADTDTQYF. The full variable domain, rest sourced from reference TRBV15 and TRBJ2-3, is DAMVIQNPRYQVTQFGKPVTLSCSQTLNHNVMYWYQQKSSQAPKLLFHYYDKDFNNEADTPDNFQSRRPNTSFCFLDIRSPGLGDTAMYLCATSRDLADTDTQYFGPGTRLTVL.

This clonotype has just a few counts. The chain employs TRBV6-8 and TRBJ1-6; D gene ambiguous. Germline assignment: CDR1 MNHGY and CDR2 SAAAGT. V dropped 6 bases and J dropped 8 bases, with 20 bases sitting between them. CDR3 length equals 16 residues. In DNA, the CDR3 is TGTGCCAGCAGCCCTTGGGGTAACTTGAGGGATTCACCCCTCCACTTT. It codes for CASSPWGNLRDSPLHF.

The J gene is TRBJ1-2, the V gene TRBV6-5; D not resolved. Germline CDR1 is MNHEY and CDR2 is SVGAGI. Trimming took off 6 bases at V and 2 bases at J, with 13 bases between the two ends. This CDR3 contains 14 residues. DNA of the CDR3: TGTGCCAGCAGCAAGTCAGGCCGAAACTATGGCTACACCTTC. This translates into CASSKSGRNYGYTF.